The source of this T cell receptor (beta chain) is a study of T-cell reconstitution after alpha-beta-depleted transplantation in children. Many counts were recorded for this clonotype. Its target is not known. Preparing the TCRbeta library involved the use of unique molecular identifiers. TCRdb processed the PCR reads anew with MiXCR; each CDR3 protein has one entry. Among 90,000 to 100,000 distinct CDR3 sequences listed, 20% to 30% were seen once. Study-wide points: TCRbeta diversity was high at day 60 in some patients (a result of surviving recipient T cells and thymic progenitors). Expanded graft clones numbering several hundred reportedly gave rise to alpha-beta T cells about two months after transplant. T-cell counts and diversity were attributed mostly to newly produced T cells one year after transplant.

Trimming took 0 bases from V and 0 from J; bases not matched to a gene: 4. The length of the CDR3 is 16 residues. The germline V gene encodes CDR1 LGHDT and CDR2 YNNKEL (reference sequence). The chain carries TRBV3-1 and TRBJ2-7, with 8 bases matching TRBD1. The material was PBMCs, obtained before TCRalphabeta/CD19-depleted stem cell transplant. The clonotype originates from a boy aged 2 to 10 with acute lymphoblastic leukemia, due to receive a stem cell transplant. CDR3 in amino acids: CASSQDKTGVSYEQYF. CDR3 nucleotides: TGTGCCAGCAGCCAAGATAAGACAGGGGTCTCCTACGAGCAGTACTTC.